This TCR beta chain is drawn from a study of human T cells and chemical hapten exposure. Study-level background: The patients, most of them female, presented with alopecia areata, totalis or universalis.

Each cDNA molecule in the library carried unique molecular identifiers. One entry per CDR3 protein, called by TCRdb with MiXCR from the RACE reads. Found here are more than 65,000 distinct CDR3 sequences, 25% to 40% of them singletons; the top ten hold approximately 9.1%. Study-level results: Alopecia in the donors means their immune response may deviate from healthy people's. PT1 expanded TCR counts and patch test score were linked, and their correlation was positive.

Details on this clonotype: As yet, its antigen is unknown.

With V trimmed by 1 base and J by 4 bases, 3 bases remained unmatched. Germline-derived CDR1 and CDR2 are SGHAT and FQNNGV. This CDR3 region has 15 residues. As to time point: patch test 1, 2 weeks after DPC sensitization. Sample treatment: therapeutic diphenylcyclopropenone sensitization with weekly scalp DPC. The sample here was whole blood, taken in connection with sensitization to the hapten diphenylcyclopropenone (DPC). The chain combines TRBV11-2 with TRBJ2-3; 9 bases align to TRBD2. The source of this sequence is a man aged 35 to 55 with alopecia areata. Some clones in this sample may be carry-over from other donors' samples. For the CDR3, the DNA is TGTGCCAGCAGCTTAGTGGTAGCGGGAGCAGATACGCAGTATTTT. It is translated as CASSLVVAGADTQYF.